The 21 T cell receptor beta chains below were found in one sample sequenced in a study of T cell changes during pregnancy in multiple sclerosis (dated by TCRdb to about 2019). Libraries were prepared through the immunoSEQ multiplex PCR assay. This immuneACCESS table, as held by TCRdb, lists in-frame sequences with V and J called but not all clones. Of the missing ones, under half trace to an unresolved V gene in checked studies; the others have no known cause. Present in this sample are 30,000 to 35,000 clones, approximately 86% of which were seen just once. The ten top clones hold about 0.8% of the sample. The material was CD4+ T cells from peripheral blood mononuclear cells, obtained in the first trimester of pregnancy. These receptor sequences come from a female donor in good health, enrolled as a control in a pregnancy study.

CDR3 loop: CAWSSLNGRGAEAFF. CDR3 coding DNA: TGTGCCTGGAGCTCATTAAACGGGCGGGGCGCTGAAGCTTTCTTT. The genes are TRBV30 and TRBJ1-1; D possibly corresponds to TRBD1 (5 bases). Per germline, CDR1 GTSNPN and CDR2 SVGIG (reference sequence). The CDR3 has 15 amino acids. V lost 3 bases to trimming and J lost 6 bases, with 20 bases between them.

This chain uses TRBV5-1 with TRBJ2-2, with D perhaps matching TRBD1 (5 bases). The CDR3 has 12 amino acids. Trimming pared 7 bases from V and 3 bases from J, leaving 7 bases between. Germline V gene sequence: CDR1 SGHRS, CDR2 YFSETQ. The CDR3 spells CASGRDTGELFF. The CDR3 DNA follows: TGCGCCAGCGGCAGGGACACCGGGGAGCTGTTTTTT.

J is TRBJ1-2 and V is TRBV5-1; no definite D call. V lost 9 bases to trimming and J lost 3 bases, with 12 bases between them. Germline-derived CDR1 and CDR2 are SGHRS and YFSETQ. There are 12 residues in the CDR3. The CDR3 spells CANTSGYYGYTF. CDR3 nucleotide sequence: TGCGCCAACACATCGGGGTACTATGGCTACACCTTC.

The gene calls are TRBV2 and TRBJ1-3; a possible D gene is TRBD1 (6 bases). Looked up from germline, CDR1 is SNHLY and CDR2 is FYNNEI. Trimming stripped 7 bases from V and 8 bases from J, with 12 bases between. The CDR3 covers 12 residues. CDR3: CASKGDTYTIYF. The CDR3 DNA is TGTGCCAGCAAAGGGGACACCTACACCATATATTTT.

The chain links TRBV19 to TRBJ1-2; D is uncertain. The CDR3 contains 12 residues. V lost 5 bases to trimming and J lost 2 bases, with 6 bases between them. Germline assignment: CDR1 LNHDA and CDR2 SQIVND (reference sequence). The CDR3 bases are TGTGCCAGTAGTGGGCAGAACTATGGCTACACCTTC. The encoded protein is CASSGQNYGYTF.

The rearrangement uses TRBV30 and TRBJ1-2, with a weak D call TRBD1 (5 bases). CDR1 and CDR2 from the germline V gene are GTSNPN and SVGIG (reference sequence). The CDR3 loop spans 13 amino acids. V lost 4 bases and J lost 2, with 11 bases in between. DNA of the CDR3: TGTGCCTGGACCAGGGAGGAAAACTATGGCTACACCTTC. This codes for CAWTREENYGYTF.

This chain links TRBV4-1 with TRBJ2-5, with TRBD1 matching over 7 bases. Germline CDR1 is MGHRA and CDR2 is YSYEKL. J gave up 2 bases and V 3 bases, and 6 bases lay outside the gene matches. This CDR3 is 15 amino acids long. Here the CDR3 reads CASSHPDRVQETQYF. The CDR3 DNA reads TGCGCCAGCAGCCATCCCGACAGGGTACAAGAGACCCAGTACTTC.

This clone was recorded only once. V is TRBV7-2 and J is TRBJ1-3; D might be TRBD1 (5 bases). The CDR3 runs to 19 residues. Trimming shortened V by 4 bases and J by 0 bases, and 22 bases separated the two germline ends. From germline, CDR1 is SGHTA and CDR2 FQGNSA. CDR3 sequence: CASSSRPPGLILSGNTIYF. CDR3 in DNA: TGTGCCAGCAGCTCTCGACCTCCGGGACTAATCCTCTCTGGAAACACCATATATTTT.

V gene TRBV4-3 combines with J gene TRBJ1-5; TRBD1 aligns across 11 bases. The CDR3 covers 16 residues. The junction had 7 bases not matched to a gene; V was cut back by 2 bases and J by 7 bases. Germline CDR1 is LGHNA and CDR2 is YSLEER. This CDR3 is CASSQLGQGEDQPQHF. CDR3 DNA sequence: TGCGCCAGCAGCCAATTGGGACAGGGGGAGGACCAGCCCCAGCATTTT.

This CDR3 is CASSSFGGLEDTQYF. In DNA form, the CDR3 reads TGTGCCAGCAGCTCGTTTGGGGGCCTGGAAGATACGCAGTATTTT. The chain combines TRBV7-2 with TRBJ2-3, with D perhaps TRBD1 (6 bases). V shed 4 bases and J shed 5 bases, with 16 bases lying between them. The V gene's germline CDR1 is SGHTA and CDR2 FQGNSA. This CDR3 has 15 amino acids.

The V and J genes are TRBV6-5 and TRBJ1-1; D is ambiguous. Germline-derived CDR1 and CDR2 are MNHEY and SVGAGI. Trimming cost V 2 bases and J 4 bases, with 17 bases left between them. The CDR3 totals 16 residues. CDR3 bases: TGTGCCAGCAGTTACGTCCTCGGGAGGGCGGGCACTGAAGCTTTCTTT. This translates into CASSYVLGRAGTEAFF.

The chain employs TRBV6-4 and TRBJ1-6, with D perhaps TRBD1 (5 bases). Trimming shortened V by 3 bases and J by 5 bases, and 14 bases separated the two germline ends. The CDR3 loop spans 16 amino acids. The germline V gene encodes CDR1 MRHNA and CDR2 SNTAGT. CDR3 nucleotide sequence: TGTGCCAGCAGTGATAGGACATTAATCAATAATTCACCCCTCCACTTT. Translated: CASSDRTLINNSPLHF.

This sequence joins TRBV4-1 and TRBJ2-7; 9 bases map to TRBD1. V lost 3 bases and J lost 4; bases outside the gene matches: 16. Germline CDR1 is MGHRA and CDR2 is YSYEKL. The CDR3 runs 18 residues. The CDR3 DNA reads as TGCGCCAGCAGCCACACCAATCCCCGGGACAGGGTGAGGTACGAGCAGTACTTC. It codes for CASSHTNPRDRVRYEQYF.

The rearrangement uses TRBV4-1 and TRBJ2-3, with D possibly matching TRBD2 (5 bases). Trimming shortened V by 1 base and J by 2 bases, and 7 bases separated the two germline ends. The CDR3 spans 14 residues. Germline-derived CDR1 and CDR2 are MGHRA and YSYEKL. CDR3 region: CASSQGRDTDTQYF. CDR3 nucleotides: TGCGCCAGCAGCCAAGGCCGGGACACAGATACGCAGTATTTT.

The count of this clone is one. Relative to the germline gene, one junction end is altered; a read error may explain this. The CDR3 sequence: CASSLGAGGPTSTDTQYF. In DNA, the CDR3 is TGTGCTAGCAGCTTAGGAGCGGGGGGGCCTACTAGCACAGATACGCAGTATTTT. V gene TRBV7-7 combines with J gene TRBJ2-3; 10 positions agree with TRBD2. The CDR3 runs 18 residues. The V gene's germline CDR1 is SSHAT and CDR2 FNYEAQ (reference sequence).

CDR3 DNA sequence: TGTGCCAGCAGCGTAGGATCGACAGGCACAGATACGCAGTATTTT. It translates to CASSVGSTGTDTQYF. V usage is TRBV9 and J usage is TRBJ2-3; TRBD1 might be the D (5 bases). With 0 bases removed from V and 1 base from J, the gap between germline ends came to 9 bases. Per the germline V gene, CDR1 is SGDLS and CDR2 is YYNGEE. CDR3 length equals 15 residues.

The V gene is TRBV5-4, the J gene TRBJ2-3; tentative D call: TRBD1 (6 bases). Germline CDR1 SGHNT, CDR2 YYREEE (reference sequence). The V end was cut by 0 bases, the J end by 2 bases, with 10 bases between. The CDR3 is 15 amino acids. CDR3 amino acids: CASSLENRDTDTQYF. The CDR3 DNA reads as TGTGCCAGCAGCTTGGAGAACAGGGACACAGATACGCAGTATTTT.

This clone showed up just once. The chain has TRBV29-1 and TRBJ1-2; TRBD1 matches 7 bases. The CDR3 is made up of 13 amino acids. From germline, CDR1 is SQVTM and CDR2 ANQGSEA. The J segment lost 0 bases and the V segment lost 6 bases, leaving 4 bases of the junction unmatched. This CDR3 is CSVDRDANYGYTF. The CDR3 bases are TGCAGCGTCGACAGGGACGCTAACTATGGCTACACCTTC.

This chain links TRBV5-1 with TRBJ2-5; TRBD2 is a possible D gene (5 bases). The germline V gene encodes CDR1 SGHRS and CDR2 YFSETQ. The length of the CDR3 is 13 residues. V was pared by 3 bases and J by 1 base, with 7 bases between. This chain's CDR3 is CASSSGIQETQYF. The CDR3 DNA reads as TGCGCCAGCAGCTCGGGGATCCAAGAGACCCAGTACTTC.

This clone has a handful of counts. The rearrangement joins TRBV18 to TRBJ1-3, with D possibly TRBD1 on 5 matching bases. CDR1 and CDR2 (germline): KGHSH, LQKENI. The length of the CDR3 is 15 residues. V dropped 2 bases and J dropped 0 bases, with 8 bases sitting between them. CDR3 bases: TGTGCCAGCTCACCAGGGGCATCCTCTGGAAACACCATATATTTT. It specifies CASSPGASSGNTIYF. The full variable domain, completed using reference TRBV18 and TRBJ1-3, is NAGVMQNPRHLVRRRGQEARLRCSPMKGHSHVYWYRQLPEEGLKFMVYLQKENIIDESGMPKERFSAEFPKEGPSILRIQQVVRGDSAAYFCASSPGASSGNTIYFGEGSWLTVV.

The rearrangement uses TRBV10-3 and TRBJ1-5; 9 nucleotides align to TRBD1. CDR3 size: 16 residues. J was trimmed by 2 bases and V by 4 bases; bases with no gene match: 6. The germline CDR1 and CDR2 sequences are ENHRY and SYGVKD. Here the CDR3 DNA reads TGTGCCATCAGTGGGGACAGGGTCGGTGGCAATCAGCCCCAGCATTTT. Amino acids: CAISGDRVGGNQPQHF.